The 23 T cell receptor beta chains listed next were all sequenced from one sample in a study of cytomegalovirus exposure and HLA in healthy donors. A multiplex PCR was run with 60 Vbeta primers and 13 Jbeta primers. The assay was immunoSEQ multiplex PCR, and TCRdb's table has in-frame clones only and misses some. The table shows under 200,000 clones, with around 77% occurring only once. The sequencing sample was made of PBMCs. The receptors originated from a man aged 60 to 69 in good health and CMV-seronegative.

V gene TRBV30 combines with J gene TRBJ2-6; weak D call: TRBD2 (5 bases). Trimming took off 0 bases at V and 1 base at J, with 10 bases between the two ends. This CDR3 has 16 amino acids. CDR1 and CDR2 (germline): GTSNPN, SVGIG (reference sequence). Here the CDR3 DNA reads TGTGCCTGGAGTGTACTAGGTGTTTCTGGGGCCAACGTCCTGACTTTC. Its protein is CAWSVLGVSGANVLTF. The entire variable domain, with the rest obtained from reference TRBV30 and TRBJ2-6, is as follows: SQTIHQWPATLVQPVGSPLSLECTVEGTSNPNLYWYRQAAGRGLQLLFYSVGIGQISSEVPQNLSASRPQDRQFILSSKKLLLSDSGFYLCAWSVLGVSGANVLTFGAGSRLTVL.

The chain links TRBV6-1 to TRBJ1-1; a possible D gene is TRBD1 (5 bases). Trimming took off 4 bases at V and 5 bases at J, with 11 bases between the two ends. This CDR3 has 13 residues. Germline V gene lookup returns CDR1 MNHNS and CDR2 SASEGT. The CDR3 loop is CASSAGSGTEAFF. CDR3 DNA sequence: TGTGCCAGCAGTGCAGGGTCAGGTACTGAAGCTTTCTTT.

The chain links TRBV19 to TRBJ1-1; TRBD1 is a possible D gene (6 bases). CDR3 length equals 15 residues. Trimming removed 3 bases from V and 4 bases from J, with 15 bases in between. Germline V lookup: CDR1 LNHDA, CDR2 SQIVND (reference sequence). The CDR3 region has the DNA TGTGCCAGTAGTATCGGCGGCAGGGGTAGCACTGAAGCTTTCTTT. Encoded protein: CASSIGGRGSTEAFF.

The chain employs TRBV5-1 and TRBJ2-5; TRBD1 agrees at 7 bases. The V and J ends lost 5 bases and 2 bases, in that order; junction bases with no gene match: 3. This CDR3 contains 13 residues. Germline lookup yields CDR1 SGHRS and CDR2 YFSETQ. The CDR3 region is CASRMTGQETQYF. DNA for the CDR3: TGCGCCAGCAGGATGACAGGGCAAGAGACCCAGTACTTC.

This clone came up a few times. CDR3 residues: CASSQAQGAGELFF. The DNA for the CDR3 is TGCGCCAGCAGCCAAGCCCAGGGGGCCGGGGAGCTGTTTTTT. The genes are TRBV4-3 and TRBJ2-2, with 7 bases identical to TRBD1. V was pared by 1 base and J by 6 bases, with 2 bases of the junction left unmatched. The CDR3 covers 14 residues. Germline V gives CDR1 LGHNA, CDR2 YSLEER.

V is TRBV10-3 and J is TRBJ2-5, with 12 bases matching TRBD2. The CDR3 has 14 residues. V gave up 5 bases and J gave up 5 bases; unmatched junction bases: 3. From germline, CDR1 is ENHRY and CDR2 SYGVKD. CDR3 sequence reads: CAISSSGGAETQYF. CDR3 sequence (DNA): TGTGCCATCAGTTCTAGCGGGGGGGCGGAGACCCAGTACTTC.

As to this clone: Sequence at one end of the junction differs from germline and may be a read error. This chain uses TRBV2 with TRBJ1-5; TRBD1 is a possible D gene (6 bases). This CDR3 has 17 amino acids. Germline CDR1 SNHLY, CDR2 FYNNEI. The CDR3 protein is CASSPDRTGYSNQPQNF. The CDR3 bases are TGTGCCAGCAGCCCGGACAGAACGGGGTATAGCAATCAGCCCCAGAATTTT.

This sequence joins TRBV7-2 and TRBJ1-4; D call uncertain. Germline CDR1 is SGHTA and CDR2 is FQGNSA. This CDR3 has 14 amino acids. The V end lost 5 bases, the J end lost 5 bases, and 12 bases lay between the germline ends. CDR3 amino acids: CASSLRRLNEKLFF. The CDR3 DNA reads TGTGCCAGCAGCCTCCGGAGGCTGAATGAAAAACTGTTTTTT. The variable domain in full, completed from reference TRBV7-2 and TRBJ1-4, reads GAGVSQSPSNKVTEKGKDVELRCDPISGHTALYWYRQSLGQGLEFLIYFQGNSAPDKSGLPSDRFSAERTGGSVSTLTIQRTQQEDSAVYLCASSLRRLNEKLFFGSGTQLSVL.

The CDR3 sequence: CASSDLSLEQFF. In DNA form, the CDR3 reads TGTGCCAGCAGTGACCTTAGTCTTGAGCAGTTCTTC. The J gene is TRBJ2-1, the V gene TRBV6-1; D call uncertain. This CDR3 is 12 amino acids long. Germline V gives CDR1 MNHNS, CDR2 SASEGT. Trimming removed 3 bases from V and 9 bases from J, with 9 bases in between.

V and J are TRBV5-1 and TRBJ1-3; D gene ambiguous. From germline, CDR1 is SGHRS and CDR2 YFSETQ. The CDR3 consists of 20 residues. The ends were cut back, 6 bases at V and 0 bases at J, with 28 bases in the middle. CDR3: CASTLPPRWESWSSGNTIYF. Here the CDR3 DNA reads TGCGCCAGCACTTTACCTCCGAGGTGGGAGTCCTGGAGCTCTGGAAACACCATATATTTT.

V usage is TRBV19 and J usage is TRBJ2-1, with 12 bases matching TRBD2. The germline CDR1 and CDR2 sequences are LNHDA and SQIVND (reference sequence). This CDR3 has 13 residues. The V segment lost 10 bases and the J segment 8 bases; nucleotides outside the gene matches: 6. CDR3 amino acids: CATRLAGVDEQFF. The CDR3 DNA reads TGTGCCACCCGACTAGCGGGAGTGGATGAGCAGTTCTTC.

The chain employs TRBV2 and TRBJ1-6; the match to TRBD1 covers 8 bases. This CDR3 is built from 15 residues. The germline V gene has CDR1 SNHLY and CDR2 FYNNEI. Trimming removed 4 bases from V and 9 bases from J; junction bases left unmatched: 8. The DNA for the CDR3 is TGTGCCAGCAGTGGGGACAGGACCTTAGGTTCACCCCTCCACTTT. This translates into CASSGDRTLGSPLHF. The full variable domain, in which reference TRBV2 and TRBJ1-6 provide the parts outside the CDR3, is EPEVTQTPSHQVTQMGQEVILRCVPISNHLYFYWYRQILGQKVEFLVSFYNNEISEKSEIFDDQFSVERPDGSNFTLKIRSTKLEDSAMYFCASSGDRTLGSPLHFGNGTRLTVT.

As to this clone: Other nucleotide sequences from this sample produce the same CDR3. CDR3 bases: TGTGCCAGCAGCCACACAGGGAACACTGAAGCTTTCTTT. Translated, it gives CASSHTGNTEAFF. The V and J genes are TRBV14 and TRBJ1-1, with D maybe TRBD1 (5 bases). The CDR3 covers 13 residues. With 3 bases removed from V and 1 base from J, the gap between germline ends came to 6 bases. The germline CDR1 and CDR2 sequences are SGHDN and FVKESK.

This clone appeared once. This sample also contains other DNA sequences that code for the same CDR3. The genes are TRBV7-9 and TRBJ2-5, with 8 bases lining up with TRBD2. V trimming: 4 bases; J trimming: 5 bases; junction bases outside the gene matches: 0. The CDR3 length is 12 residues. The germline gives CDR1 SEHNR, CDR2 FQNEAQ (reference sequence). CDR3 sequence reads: CASSSGGETQYF. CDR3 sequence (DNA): TGTGCCAGCAGCTCGGGGGGGGAGACCCAGTACTTC.

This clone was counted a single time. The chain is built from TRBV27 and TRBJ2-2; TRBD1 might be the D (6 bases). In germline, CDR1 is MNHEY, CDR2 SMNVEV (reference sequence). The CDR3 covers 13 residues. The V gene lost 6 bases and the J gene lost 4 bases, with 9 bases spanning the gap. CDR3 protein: CASSQGFTGELFF. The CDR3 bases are TGTGCCAGCAGCCAGGGGTTCACCGGGGAGCTGTTTTTT.

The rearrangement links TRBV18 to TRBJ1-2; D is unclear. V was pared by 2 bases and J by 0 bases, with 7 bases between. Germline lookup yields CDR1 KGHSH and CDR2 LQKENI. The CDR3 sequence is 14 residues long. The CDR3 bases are TGTGCCAGCTCACCAAGCTTAGCTAACTATGGCTACACCTTC. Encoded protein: CASSPSLANYGYTF. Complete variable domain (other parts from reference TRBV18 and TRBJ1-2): NAGVMQNPRHLVRRRGQEARLRCSPMKGHSHVYWYRQLPEEGLKFMVYLQKENIIDESGMPKERFSAEFPKEGPSILRIQQVVRGDSAAYFCASSPSLANYGYTFGSGTRLTVV.

In nucleotides, the CDR3 is TGTGCCAGCAGCAGGGGACAGGGGTGGAACTATGGCTACACCTTC. As protein: CASSRGQGWNYGYTF. This chain uses TRBV5-4 with TRBJ1-2; 10 nucleotides align to TRBD1. This CDR3 comprises 15 residues. Germline V gene sequence: CDR1 SGHNT, CDR2 YYREEE (reference sequence). The trim removed 4 bases at V and 2 bases at J, leaving 5 bases unmatched.

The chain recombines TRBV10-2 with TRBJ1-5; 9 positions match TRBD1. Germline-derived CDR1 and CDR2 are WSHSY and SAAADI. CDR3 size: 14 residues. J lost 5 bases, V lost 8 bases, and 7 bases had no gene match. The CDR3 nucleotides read TGCGCCAGCTGTTCGACAGGGGGTGATCAGCCCCAGCATTTT. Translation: CASCSTGGDQPQHF.

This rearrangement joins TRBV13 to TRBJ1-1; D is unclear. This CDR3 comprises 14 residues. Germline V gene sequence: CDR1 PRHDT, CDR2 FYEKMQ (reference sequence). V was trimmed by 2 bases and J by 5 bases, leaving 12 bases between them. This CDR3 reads CASSLTNRGTEAFF. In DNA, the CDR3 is TGTGCCAGCAGCTTAACTAATCGGGGTACTGAAGCTTTCTTT.

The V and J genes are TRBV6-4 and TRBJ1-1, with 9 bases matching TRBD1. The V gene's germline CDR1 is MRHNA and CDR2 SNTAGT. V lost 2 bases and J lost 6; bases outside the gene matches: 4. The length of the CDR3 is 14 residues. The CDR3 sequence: CASSDDRQGAEAFF. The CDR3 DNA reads TGTGCCAGCAGTGACGACCGACAGGGGGCTGAAGCTTTCTTT.

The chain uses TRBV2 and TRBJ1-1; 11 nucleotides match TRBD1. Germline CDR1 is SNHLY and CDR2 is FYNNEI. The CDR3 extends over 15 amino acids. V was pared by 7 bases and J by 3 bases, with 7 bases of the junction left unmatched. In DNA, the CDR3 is TGTGCCAGCAAGTGGGGGACAGGGGGGGACACTGAAGCTTTCTTT. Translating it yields CASKWGTGGDTEAFF.

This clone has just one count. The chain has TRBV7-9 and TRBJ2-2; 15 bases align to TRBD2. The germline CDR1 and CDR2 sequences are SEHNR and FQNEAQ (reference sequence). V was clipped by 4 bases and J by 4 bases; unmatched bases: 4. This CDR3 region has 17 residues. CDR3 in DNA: TGTGCCAGCAGCTCGCCGGGACTAGCGGGAGGCACCGGGGAGCTGTTTTTT. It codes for CASSSPGLAGGTGELFF. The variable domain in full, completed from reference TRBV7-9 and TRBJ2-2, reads DTGVSQNPRHKITKRGQNVTFRCDPISEHNRLYWYRQTLGQGPEFLTYFQNEAQLEKSRLLSDRFSAERPKGSFSTLEIQRTEQGDSAMYLCASSSPGLAGGTGELFFGEGSRLTVL.

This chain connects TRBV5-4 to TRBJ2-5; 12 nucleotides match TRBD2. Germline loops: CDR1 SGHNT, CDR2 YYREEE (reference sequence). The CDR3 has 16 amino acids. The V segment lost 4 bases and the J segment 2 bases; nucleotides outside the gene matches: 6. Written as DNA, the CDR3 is TGTGCCAGCAGCCGAGGACTAGCGGGGCCGCAAGAGACCCAGTACTTC. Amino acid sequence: CASSRGLAGPQETQYF.